The rows below give T cell receptor beta chains drawn from one sample of a study of cytomegalovirus exposure and HLA in healthy donors. Clones were read by immunoSEQ multiplex PCR, and TCRdb kept only the in-frame ones, dropping some. The sample consists of tens of thousands of clones, under 80% of them appearing once. The specimen sequenced was PBMCs. The receptor set was obtained from a male donor in good health and CMV-seropositive. Each CDR3 is given with its conserved first and last residue. A D gene is named only where the DNA matches it firmly. Clone size, where shown, is once, few, many, or a class for clones that have expanded.

j_call | d_call | clone_size | v_call | cdr3_nt | cdr3_aa
TRBJ2-3 | NA | NA | TRBV2 | TGTGCCAGCAGCCTTTGGGCTCAGAGCACAGATACGCAGTATTTT | CASSLWAQSTDTQYF
TRBJ2-1 | NA | NA | TRBV27 | TGTGCCAGCAGTTTATCGTGGGGCGGGATTGGAGGGCAGTTCTTC | CASSLSWGGIGGQFF
TRBJ2-7 | NA | NA | TRBV30 | TGTGCCTGGAATAACTATGGGGGGTACGAGCAGTACTTC | CAWNNYGGYEQYF
TRBJ2-2 | TRBD2 | few | TRBV4-2 | TGTGCCAGCAGCCAAGAACCACCAAGGACTAGCCCACTCACCGGGGAGCTGTTTTTT | CASSQEPPRTSPLTGELFF
TRBJ1-2 | TRBD1 | NA | TRBV5-1 | TGCGCCAGCAGCTCGGCGCCACAGGGGGCGAATGGCTACACCTTC | CASSSAPQGANGYTF
TRBJ2-3 | NA | NA | TRBV20-1 | TGCAGTGCCTTGACACAAAATACGCAGTATTTT | CSALTQNTQYF
TRBJ2-2 | NA | NA | TRBV6-6 | TGTGCCACCAGCATACAGAGAACAGGGGAGCTGTTTTTT | CATSIQRTGELFF
TRBJ1-2 | NA | NA | TRBV7-9 | TGTGCCAGCAGCTTAGTGAGGGGCTACACCTTC | CASSLVRGYTF
TRBJ2-5 | TRBD2 | NA | TRBV2 | TGTGCCAGCAGTGAACAAAGTCGGATAGCGGGGGGGACCCAGTACTTC | CASSEQSRIAGGTQYF
TRBJ2-7 | NA | NA | TRBV5-4 | TGTGCCAGCAGCCCAGTGACTAGAAAAAAAGCCCTGAACTACGAGCAGTACTTC | CASSPVTRKKALNYEQYF
TRBJ2-1 | NA | NA | TRBV5-1 | TGCGCCAGCAGCTTGTGGGCCAATGAGCAGTTCTTC | CASSLWANEQFF
TRBJ2-7 | NA | NA | TRBV6-6 | TGTGCCAGCAGTTACTCAGAGGCGGGCCACTACGAGCAGTACTTC | CASSYSEAGHYEQYF
TRBJ2-3 | TRBD1 | once | TRBV29-1 | TGCAGCGTCCCTTTTCCAAGACAGGGGGCTTACAGCACAGATACGCAGTATTTT | CSVPFPRQGAYSTDTQYF
TRBJ1-4 | TRBD1 | NA | TRBV2 | TGTGCCAGCAACGAGGACAGGGGAAAAGAAAAACTGTTTTTT | CASNEDRGKEKLFF
TRBJ2-7 | NA | NA | TRBV29-1 | TGCAGCGTGGCCCTGGGCCTCGAGCAGTACTTC | CSVALGLEQYF
TRBJ2-7 | TRBD1 | NA | TRBV7-2 | TGTGCCAGCAGCTTGGACAGGGTCTACGAGCAGTACTTC | CASSLDRVYEQYF
TRBJ2-1 | NA | NA | TRBV27 | TGTGCCAGCAGTTTACCCAACTCCTACAATGAGCAGTTCTTC | CASSLPNSYNEQFF
TRBJ2-7 | NA | NA | TRBV7-8 | TGTGCCAGCAGCTTAGAACAGGGCTACGAGCAGTACTTC | CASSLEQGYEQYF
TRBJ2-7 | NA | NA | TRBV27 | TGTGCCAGCAGTTACCGGGACAACTACGAGCAGTACTTC | CASSYRDNYEQYF
TRBJ2-6 | NA | few | TRBV28 | TGTGCCAGCAGCCCCGAGGAGGTCTCGGGGGCCAACGTCCTGACTTTC | CASSPEEVSGANVLTF
TRBJ1-1 | TRBD1 | NA | TRBV5-4 | TGTGCCAGCAGCTACCTCGGACAGGATGAAGCTTTCTTT | CASSYLGQDEAFF
TRBJ1-5 | NA | NA | TRBV7-2 | TGTGCCAGCAGCCTCTACTCGCAGGGAAATAGCAATCAGCCCCAGCATTTT | CASSLYSQGNSNQPQHF
TRBJ1-1 | NA | NA | TRBV5-8 | TGTGCCAGCAGCTTGAACTCTGCGGGGGCCCGGAACACTGAAGCTTTCTTT | CASSLNSAGARNTEAFF
TRBJ2-5 | NA | NA | TRBV5-5 | TGTGCCAGCAGCTTGTGGGGGGAAGAGACCCAGTACTTC | CASSLWGEETQYF
TRBJ1-1 | NA | NA | TRBV7-9 | TGTGCCAGCAGCTTACAGGGAATGAACACTGAAGCTTTCTTT | CASSLQGMNTEAFF
TRBJ1-1 | TRBD1 | few | TRBV5-6 | TGTGCCAGCAGCTGGGACAGGGGGAATACTGAAGCTTTCTTT | CASSWDRGNTEAFF
TRBJ2-7 | TRBD1 | once | TRBV5-1 | TGCGCCAGCAGGCCCGGGTTGGGACAGGGGTCCTACGAGCAGTACTTC | CASRPGLGQGSYEQYF
TRBJ2-5 | NA | NA | TRBV7-2 | TGTGCCAGCAGCTTAGATGTCCGGGACACCCTTCAAGAGACCCAGTACTTC | CASSLDVRDTLQETQYF
TRBJ2-2 | TRBD2 | NA | TRBV2 | TGTGCCACCGAGCGGGACTTGAACACCGGGGAGCTGTTTTTT | CATERDLNTGELFF
TRBJ1-1 | NA | few | TRBV5-4 | TGTGCCAGCAGCTTGGGGACAACTGAAGCTTTCTTT | CASSLGTTEAFF
TRBJ1-6 | NA | NA | TRBV4-2 | TGTGCCAGCAGCCAGACAACAGGCCTGGAATATTCACCCCTCCACTTT | CASSQTTGLEYSPLHF
TRBJ1-6 | TRBD1 | NA | TRBV4-1 | TGCGCCAGCAGCCTGACGGACAGGGAGTCACCCCTCCACTTT | CASSLTDRESPLHF
TRBJ1-5 | TRBD1 | NA | TRBV19 | TGTGCCAGTAGTATTGGGACAGCATATAGCAATCAGCCCCAGCATTTT | CASSIGTAYSNQPQHF
TRBJ2-2 | NA | NA | TRBV7-9 | TGTGCCAGCACCCCTTCATGGAGGGATCCTTCCGGGGAGCTGTTTTTT | CASTPSWRDPSGELFF
TRBJ2-7 | TRBD2 | NA | TRBV6-1 | TGTGCCAGCAATCCGGGACTAGCTCCCTACGAGCAGTACTTC | CASNPGLAPYEQYF
TRBJ2-7 | TRBD1 | NA | TRBV7-9 | TGTGCCAGCAGCCTTTGGACAGGGTCCGACTCCTCCTACGAGCAGTACTTC | CASSLWTGSDSSYEQYF
TRBJ1-2 | NA | NA | TRBV6-1 | TGTGCCAGCAGCGAAGCGTCAGGGAAAATTATTGTCTATGGCTACACCTTC | CASSEASGKIIVYGYTF
TRBJ1-2 | TRBD1 | NA | TRBV30 | TGTGCCTGGAGTGTAGTAGGGGGCGGGCGTGGCTACACCTTC | CAWSVVGGGRGYTF
TRBJ2-7 | NA | NA | TRBV7-6 | TGTGCCAGCAGCTTAAGACTACAGGGCCCCTACGAGCAGTACTTC | CASSLRLQGPYEQYF
TRBJ2-1 | NA | NA | TRBV27 | TGTGCCAGCAGTTCATATCTGGCAATCGAGCAGTTCTTC | CASSSYLAIEQFF
TRBJ2-1 | NA | NA | TRBV13 | TGTGCCAGCAGCTTAGCAAGGGCAGGGGGGTACAATGAGCAGTTCTTC | CASSLARAGGYNEQFF
TRBJ1-2 | NA | NA | TRBV6-5 | TGTGCCAGCAGTTACTCGTCGGTCAGCGCCTATGGCTACACCTTC | CASSYSSVSAYGYTF
TRBJ2-7 | NA | once | TRBV4-1 | TGCGCCAGCAGCCAAGATCGTTGGGGGGACTACGAGCAGTACTTC | CASSQDRWGDYEQYF
TRBJ1-1 | NA | NA | TRBV7-8 | TGTGCCAGCAGCCTAGATTCAGGGATACCCCCTGAAGCTTTCTTT | CASSLDSGIPPEAFF
TRBJ1-3 | TRBD1 | NA | TRBV7-2 | TGTGCCAGCAGCAGAGGGACAGGGGTTGAAGGTGCTGGAAACACCATATATTTT | CASSRGTGVEGAGNTIYF
TRBJ1-1 | NA | once | TRBV6-1 | TGTGCCAGCAGTGATTCGAGACTAAACACTGAAGCTTTCTTT | CASSDSRLNTEAFF
TRBJ2-2 | NA | NA | TRBV11-3 | TGTGCCAGCAGCTTAGTGTATTCCGGGGAGCTGTTTTTT | CASSLVYSGELFF
TRBJ2-6 | NA | NA | TRBV7-2 | TGTGCCAGCAGCTTAGCCCCCAGGGTCTCTGGGGCCAACGTCCTGACTTTC | CASSLAPRVSGANVLTF